These 2 T cell receptor beta chains were all obtained from the same sample, sequenced in a study of blood T cells in healthy people across ages. Primers used in a second PCR of roughly 6 to 11 cycles were a sample-barcoded 5' primer and a J-beta primer mix. TCRdb passed the 5' RACE reads through MiXCR, listing each CDR3 protein once. This table has 700,000 to 850,000 distinct CDR3 sequences, roughly 50% appearing once. Sequenced: blood. The receptors here all came from an elderly man in good health.

This clonotype was detected only once. The rearrangement uses TRBV20-1 and TRBJ2-1, with 14 positions matching TRBD2. The DNA end favors TRBJ2-7, so the J call may be wrong. The CDR3 covers 16 residues. Germline V CDR1 and CDR2: DFQATT, SNEGSKA (reference sequence). CDR3 sequence: CSARTSGRARYNEQYF. The CDR3 DNA follows: TGCAGTGCTAGGACTAGCGGGAGGGCCAGGTACAATGAGCAGTACTTC.

This clonotype appeared once. This sequence joins TRBV29-1 and TRBJ2-1; D may be TRBD2 (6 bases). Near its end, the DNA agrees better with TRBJ2-7, so the J call may be wrong. CDR3 length: 14 residues. The germline gives CDR1 SQVTM, CDR2 ANQGSEA. This chain's CDR3 is CSVVRPSEYNEQYF. CDR3 nucleotide sequence: TGCAGCGTTGTACGGCCTAGCGAGTACAATGAGCAGTACTTC.